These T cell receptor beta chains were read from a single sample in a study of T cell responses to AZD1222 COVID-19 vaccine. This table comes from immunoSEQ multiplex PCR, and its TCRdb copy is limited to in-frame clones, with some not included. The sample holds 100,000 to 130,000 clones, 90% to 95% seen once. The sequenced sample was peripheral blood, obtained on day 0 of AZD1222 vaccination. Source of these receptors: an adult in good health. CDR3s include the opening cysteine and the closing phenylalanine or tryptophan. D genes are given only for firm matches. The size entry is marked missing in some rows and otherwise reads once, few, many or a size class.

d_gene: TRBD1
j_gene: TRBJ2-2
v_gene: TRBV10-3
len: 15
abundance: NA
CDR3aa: CAMSRTGGYTGELFF
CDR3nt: TGTGCCATGAGTCGGACAGGGGGTTACACCGGGGAGCTGTTTTTT

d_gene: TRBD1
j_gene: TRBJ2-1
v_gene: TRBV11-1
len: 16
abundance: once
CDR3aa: CASSAAGQGLYNEQFF
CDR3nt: TGTGCCAGCAGCGCGGCCGGACAGGGACTTTACAATGAGCAGTTCTTC

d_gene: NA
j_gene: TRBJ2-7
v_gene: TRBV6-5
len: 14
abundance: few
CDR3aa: CASSYRDKTYEQYF
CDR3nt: TGTGCCAGCAGTTACAGGGACAAAACCTACGAGCAGTACTTC

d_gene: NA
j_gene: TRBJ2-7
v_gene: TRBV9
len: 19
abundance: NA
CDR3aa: CASSVGLEGPGHSSYEQYF
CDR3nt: TGTGCCAGCAGCGTAGGGCTCGAAGGGCCGGGACATTCTTCCTACGAGCAGTACTTC

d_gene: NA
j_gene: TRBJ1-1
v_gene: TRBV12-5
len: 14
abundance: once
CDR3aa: CASGLPGIVTEAFF
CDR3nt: TGTGCTAGTGGTTTGCCCGGGATCGTCACTGAAGCTTTCTTT

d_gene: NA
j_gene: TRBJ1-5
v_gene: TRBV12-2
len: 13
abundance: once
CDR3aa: CASRRRGDQPQHF
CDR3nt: TGTGCAAGTCGTCGGAGGGGTGATCAGCCCCAGCATTTT

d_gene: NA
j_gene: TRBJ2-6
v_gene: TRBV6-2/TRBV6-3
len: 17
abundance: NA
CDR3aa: CASSFVTGNSGANVLTF
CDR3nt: TGTGCCAGCAGTTTCGTTACAGGAAACTCTGGGGCCAACGTCCTGACTTTC

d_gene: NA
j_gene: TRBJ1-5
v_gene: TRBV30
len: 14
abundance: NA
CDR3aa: CAWSGTSLGQPQHF
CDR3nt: TGTGCCTGGAGTGGGACATCGTTAGGACAGCCCCAGCATTTT

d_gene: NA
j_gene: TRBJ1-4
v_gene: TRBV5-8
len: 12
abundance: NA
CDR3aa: CASRVHIEKLFF
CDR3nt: TGTGCCAGCAGGGTGCACATTGAAAAACTGTTTTTT

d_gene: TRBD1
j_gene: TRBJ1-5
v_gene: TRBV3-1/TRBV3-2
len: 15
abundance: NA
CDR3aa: CASSMRTGRGQPQHF
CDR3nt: TGTGCCAGCAGCATGCGGACAGGGAGGGGTCAGCCCCAGCATTTT

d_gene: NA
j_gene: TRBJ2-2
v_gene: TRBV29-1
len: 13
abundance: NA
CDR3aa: CSVDPRGTGELFF
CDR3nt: TGCAGCGTTGACCCGAGGGGCACCGGGGAGCTGTTTTTT

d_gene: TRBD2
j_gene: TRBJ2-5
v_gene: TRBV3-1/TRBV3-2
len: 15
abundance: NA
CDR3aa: CASSQVRLAAETQYF
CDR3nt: TGTGCCAGCAGCCAAGTTAGACTAGCGGCAGAGACCCAGTACTTC

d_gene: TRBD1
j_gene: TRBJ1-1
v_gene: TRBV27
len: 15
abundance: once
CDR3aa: CASRSGGQRRTEAFF
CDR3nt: TGTGCCAGCAGATCGGGGGGACAGAGGAGGACTGAAGCTTTCTTT

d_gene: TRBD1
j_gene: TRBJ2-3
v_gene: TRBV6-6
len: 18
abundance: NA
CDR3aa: CASSPTGQMVPYTDTQYF
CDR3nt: TGTGCCAGCAGTCCCACGGGACAGATGGTCCCCTACACAGATACGCAGTATTTT

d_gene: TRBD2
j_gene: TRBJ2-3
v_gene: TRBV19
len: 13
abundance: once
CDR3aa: CASRLGGADTQYF
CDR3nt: TGTGCCAGTAGATTGGGGGGGGCAGATACGCAGTATTTT

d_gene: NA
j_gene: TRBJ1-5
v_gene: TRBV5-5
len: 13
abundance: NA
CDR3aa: CASSFREGQPQHF
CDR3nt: TGTGCCAGCAGCTTCAGGGAGGGACAGCCCCAGCATTTT

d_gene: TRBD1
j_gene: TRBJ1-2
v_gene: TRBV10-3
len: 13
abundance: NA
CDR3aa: CAINGAQDRDPTF
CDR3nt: TGTGCCATCAATGGGGCCCAGGACAGGGACCCCACCTTC

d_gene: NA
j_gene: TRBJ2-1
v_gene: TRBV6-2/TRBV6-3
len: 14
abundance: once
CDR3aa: CASSPRPQAEEQFF
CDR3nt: TGTGCCAGCAGCCCTAGACCGCAGGCGGAGGAGCAGTTCTTC